This TCR beta chain was found in a study of OX40 agonist ivuxolimab in advanced cancers. Study overall: An anti-OX40 (CD134) antibody with agonistic activity, ivuxolimab, was administered to patients. Patients enrolled in dose escalation were diagnosed with hepatocellular carcinoma, melanoma, renal cell or head and neck cancer.

Repertoires were generated with immunoSEQ multiplex PCR, while TCRdb's copy carries only in-frame clones and drops some. This sample has about 18,000 clones, with roughly 85% found just once. Sequences were derived from CD4+ or CD8+ T cells sorted from blood, sampled in a trial of the OX40 agonist ivuxolimab. This receptor was identified in an adult with an advanced solid tumor such as melanoma, head and neck, liver or kidney cancer.

The CDR3 region has the DNA TGTGCCAGCAGAGCCTACGAGCAGTACTTC. This translates into CASRAYEQYF. This rearrangement joins TRBV6-4 to TRBJ2-7; D unclear. Germline-derived CDR1 and CDR2 are MRHNA and SNTAGT. The V end was cut by 6 bases, the J end by 2 bases, with 2 bases between. The CDR3 consists of 10 residues.